This T cell receptor beta chain stems from a study of identical twins. The germline CDR1 and CDR2 sequences are SGHKS and YYEKEE (reference sequence). The CDR3 has 15 amino acids. V was clipped by 2 bases and J by 1 base, with 9 bases between them. This clonotype was seen more than once but under ten times. Its target is not known. Findings and limits, study-wide: Without tracking the same donors, conclusions rested on cross-sectional statistical analysis. Alpha sequences that were out-of-frame and twin-shared showed an excess of low generation probability. In cord blood, abundant beta clonotypes had fewer insertions; memory showed no trend.

One entry per CDR3 protein results from TCRdb running MiXCR on the 5' RACE reads. The sample shows about 250,000 distinct CDR3 sequences, about 8.5% of them seen only once. The data were also submitted as part of a second study, on yellow fever vaccine responses in identical twins.

The rearrangement links TRBV5-5 to TRBJ2-2; TRBD1 might be the D (5 bases). Sequencing was done on a sample of CD8+ T cells sorted from blood. This receptor was obtained from a woman under 30 in good health. The CDR3 DNA follows: TGTGCCAGCAGCTTTTGGCAGGGGAACACCGGGGAGCTGTTTTTT. Translated: CASSFWQGNTGELFF.